This T cell receptor beta chain was retrieved from a study of cytomegalovirus exposure and HLA in healthy donors. General study results and limits: A reported reduction in N-insertions relative to the roughly 710-donor mean was seen in an Asian-associated ancestry cluster in a later analysis. According to reports, the classifier identified cytomegalovirus status with high specificity and sensitivity. Sequencing artifact likely explains a cluster of highly shared sequence variants. In an earlier analysis, about 87% or about 30%: the productive usage of most TCR beta V segments.

This CDR3 comprises 16 residues. Germline CDR1 reads SGDLS; CDR2 reads YYNGEE. V gave up 0 bases and J gave up 2 bases, with 13 bases separating them. With regard to this clone: Antigen unknown.

The PCR contained 60 Vbeta and 13 Jbeta primers. Clones were read by immunoSEQ multiplex PCR, and TCRdb kept only the in-frame ones, dropping some. The data hold approximately 140,000 clones, with roughly 76% observed a single time. This receptor was taken from a young man in good health and CMV-seronegative. The chain carries TRBV9 and TRBJ2-3; D is unresolved. The sample taken for sequencing was PBMCs. In DNA, the CDR3 is TGTGCCAGCAGCGTAGCTCAGGCCGCCTACACAGATACGCAGTATTTT. It codes for CASSVAQAAYTDTQYF.